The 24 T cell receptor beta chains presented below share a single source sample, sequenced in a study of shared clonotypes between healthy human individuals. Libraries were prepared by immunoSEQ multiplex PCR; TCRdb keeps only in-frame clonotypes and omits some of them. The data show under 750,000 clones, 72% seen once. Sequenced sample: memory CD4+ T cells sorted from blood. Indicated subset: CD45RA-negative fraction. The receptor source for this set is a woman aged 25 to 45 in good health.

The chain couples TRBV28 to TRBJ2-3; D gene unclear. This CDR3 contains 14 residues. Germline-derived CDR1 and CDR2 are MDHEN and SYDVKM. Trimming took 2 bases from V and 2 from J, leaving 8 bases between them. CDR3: CASSLATFTDTQYF. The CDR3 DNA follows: TGTGCCAGCAGTTTAGCTACCTTCACAGATACGCAGTATTTT.

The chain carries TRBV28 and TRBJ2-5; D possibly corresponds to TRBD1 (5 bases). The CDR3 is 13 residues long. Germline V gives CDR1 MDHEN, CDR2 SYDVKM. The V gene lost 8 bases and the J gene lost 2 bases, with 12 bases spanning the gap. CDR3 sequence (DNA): TGTGCCAGCGGGGCCAGGAATCAAGAGACCCAGTACTTC. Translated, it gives CASGARNQETQYF. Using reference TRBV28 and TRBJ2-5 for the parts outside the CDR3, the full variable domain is DVKVTQSSRYLVKRTGEKVFLECVQDMDHENMFWYRQDPGLGLRLIYFSYDVKMKEKGDIPEGYSVSREKKERFSLILESASTNQTSMYLCASGARNQETQYFGPGTRLLVL.

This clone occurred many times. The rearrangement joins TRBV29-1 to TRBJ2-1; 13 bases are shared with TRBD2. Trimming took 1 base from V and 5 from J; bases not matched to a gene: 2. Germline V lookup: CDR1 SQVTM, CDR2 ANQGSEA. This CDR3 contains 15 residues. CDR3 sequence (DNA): TGCAGCGTTGAAGGGACTAGCGGGAGCGACAATGAGCAGTTCTTC. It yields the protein CSVEGTSGSDNEQFF.

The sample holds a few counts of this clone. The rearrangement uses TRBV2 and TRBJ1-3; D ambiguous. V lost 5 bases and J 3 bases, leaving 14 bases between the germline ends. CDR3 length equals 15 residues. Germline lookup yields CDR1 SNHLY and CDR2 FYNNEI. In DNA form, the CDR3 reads TGTGCCAGCAGTCCCCTAACCTCGAATGGAAACACCATATATTTT. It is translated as CASSPLTSNGNTIYF.

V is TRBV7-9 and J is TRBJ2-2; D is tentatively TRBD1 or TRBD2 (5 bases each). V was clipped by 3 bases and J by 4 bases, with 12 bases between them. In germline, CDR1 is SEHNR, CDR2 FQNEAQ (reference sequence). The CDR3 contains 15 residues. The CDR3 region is CASSFSGRGTGELFF. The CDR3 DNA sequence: TGTGCCAGCAGCTTTTCGGGACGAGGCACCGGGGAGCTGTTTTTT. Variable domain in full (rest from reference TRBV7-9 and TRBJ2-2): DTGVSQNPRHKITKRGQNVTFRCDPISEHNRLYWYRQTLGQGPEFLTYFQNEAQLEKSRLLSDRFSAERPKGSFSTLEIQRTEQGDSAMYLCASSFSGRGTGELFFGEGSRLTVL.

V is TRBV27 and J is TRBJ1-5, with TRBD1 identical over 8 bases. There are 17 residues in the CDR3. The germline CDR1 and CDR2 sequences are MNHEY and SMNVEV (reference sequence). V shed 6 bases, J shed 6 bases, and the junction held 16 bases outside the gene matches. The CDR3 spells CASRKGTRAGGFQPQHF. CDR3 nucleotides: TGTGCCAGCAGGAAAGGAACCAGGGCAGGGGGCTTTCAGCCCCAGCATTTT.

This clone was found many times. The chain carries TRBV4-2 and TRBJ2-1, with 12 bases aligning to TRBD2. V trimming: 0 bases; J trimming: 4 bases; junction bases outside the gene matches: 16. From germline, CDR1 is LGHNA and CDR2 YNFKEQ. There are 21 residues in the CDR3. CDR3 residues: CASSQDRRLGLTSGRYNEQFF. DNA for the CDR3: TGTGCCAGCAGCCAAGATAGGCGCTTGGGGTTAACTAGCGGGAGGTACAATGAGCAGTTCTTC.

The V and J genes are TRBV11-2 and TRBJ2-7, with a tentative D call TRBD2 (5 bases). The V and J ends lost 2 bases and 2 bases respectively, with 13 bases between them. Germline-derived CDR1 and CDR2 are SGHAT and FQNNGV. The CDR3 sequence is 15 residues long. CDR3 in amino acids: CASSLSGRGTYEQYF. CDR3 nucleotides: TGTGCCAGCAGCTTAAGTGGGAGAGGGACCTACGAGCAGTACTTC.

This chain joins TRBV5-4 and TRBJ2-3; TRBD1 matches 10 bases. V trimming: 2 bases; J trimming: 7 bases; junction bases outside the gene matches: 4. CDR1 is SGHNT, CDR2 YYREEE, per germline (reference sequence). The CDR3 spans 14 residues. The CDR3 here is CASSFKDRGNTQYF. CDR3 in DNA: TGTGCCAGCAGCTTTAAGGACAGGGGGAATACGCAGTATTTT.

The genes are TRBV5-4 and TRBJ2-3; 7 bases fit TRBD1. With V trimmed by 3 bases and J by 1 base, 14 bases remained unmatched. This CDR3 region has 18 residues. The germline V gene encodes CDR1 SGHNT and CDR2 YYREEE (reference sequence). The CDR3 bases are TGTGCCAGCAGCTCCTCGGGACAGTGGACCCCTCGCACAGATACGCAGTATTTT. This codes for CASSSSGQWTPRTDTQYF.

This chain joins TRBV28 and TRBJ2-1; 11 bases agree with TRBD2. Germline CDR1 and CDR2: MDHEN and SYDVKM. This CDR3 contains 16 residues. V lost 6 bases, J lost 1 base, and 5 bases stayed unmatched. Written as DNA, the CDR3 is TGTGCCAGCAGCGCCCGACTAGCGGGGTCCTACAATGAGCAGTTCTTC. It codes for CASSARLAGSYNEQFF.

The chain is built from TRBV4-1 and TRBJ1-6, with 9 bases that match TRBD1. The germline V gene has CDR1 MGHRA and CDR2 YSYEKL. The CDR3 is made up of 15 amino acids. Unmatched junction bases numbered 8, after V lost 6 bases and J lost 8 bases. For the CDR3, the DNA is TGCGCCAGCAGAAACCCGGGACAGGGAGATTCACCCCTCCACTTT. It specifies CASRNPGQGDSPLHF.

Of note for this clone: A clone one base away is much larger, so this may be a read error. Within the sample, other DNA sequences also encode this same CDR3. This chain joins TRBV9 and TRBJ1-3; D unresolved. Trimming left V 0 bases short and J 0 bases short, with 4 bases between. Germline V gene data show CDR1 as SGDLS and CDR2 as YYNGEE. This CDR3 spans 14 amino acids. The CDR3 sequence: CASSVASSGNTIYF. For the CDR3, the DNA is TGTGCCAGCAGCGTAGCAAGCTCTGGAAACACCATATATTTT.

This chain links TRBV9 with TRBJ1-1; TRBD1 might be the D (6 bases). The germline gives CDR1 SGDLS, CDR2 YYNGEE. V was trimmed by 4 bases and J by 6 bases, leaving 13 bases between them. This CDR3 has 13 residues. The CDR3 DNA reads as TGTGCCAGCAGCATAACAGGGTCAGCTGAAGCTTTCTTT. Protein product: CASSITGSAEAFF.

CDR3 sequence reads: CSVRRDTNQPQHF. The CDR3 region has the DNA TGCAGCGTTCGCCGGGACACCAATCAGCCCCAGCATTTT. The V call is TRBV29-1, the J call TRBJ1-5, with D perhaps TRBD1 (6 bases). The CDR3 totals 13 residues. V lost 5 bases, J lost 3 bases, and 11 bases lay in between. In germline, CDR1 is SQVTM, CDR2 ANQGSEA. Using reference TRBV29-1 and TRBJ1-5 for the parts outside the CDR3, the full variable domain is SAVISQKPSRDICQRGTSLTIQCQVDSQVTMMFWYRQQPGQSLTLIATANQGSEATYESGFVIDKFPISRPNLTFSTLTVSNMSPEDSSIYLCSVRRDTNQPQHFGDGTRLSIL.

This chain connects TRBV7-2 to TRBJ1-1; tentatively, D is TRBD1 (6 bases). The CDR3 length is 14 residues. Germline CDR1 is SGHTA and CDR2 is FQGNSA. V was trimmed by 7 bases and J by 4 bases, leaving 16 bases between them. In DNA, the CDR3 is TGTGCCAGCACCCCCATACAGGGAGGCACTGAAGCTTTCTTT. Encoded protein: CASTPIQGGTEAFF.

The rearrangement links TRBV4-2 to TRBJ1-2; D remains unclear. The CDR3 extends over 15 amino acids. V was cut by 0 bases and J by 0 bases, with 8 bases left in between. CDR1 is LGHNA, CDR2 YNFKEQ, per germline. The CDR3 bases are TGTGCCAGCAGCCAAGAAGGGAACGCTAACTATGGCTACACCTTC. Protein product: CASSQEGNANYGYTF.

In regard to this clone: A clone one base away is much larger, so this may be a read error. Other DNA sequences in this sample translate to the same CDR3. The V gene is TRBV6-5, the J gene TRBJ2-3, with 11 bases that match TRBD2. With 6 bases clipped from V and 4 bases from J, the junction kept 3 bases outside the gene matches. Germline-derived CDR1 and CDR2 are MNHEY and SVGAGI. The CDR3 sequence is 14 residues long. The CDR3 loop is CASSYSGRADTQYF. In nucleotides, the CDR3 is TGTGCCAGCAGCTATAGCGGGAGGGCAGATACGCAGTATTTT.

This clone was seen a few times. In DNA form, the CDR3 reads TGCGCCAGCAGCCAAGATCGAAGGACAGACAGAGGTGGGGGCTACACCTTC. Translating gives CASSQDRRTDRGGGYTF. The rearrangement links TRBV4-1 to TRBJ1-2, with D possibly matching TRBD1 (6 bases). This CDR3 comprises 17 residues. The V end was cut by 0 bases, the J end by 8 bases, with 22 bases between. Germline V gives CDR1 MGHRA, CDR2 YSYEKL.

CDR3 loop: CASSPRLNEKLFF. CDR3 in DNA: TGTGCCAGCTCACCGAGACTAAATGAAAAACTGTTTTTT. The chain joins TRBV18 to TRBJ1-4, with D uncertain. V was clipped by 3 bases and J by 5 bases, with 7 bases between them. This CDR3 has 13 amino acids. Looked up from germline, CDR1 is KGHSH and CDR2 is LQKENI.

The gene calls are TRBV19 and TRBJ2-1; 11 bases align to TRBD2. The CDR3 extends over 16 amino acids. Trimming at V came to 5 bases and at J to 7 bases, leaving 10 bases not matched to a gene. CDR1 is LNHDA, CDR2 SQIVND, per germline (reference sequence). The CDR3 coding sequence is TGTGCCAGTAGTCCAATACTAGCGGGAGTATCAAATGAGCAGTTCTTC. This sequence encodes CASSPILAGVSNEQFF.

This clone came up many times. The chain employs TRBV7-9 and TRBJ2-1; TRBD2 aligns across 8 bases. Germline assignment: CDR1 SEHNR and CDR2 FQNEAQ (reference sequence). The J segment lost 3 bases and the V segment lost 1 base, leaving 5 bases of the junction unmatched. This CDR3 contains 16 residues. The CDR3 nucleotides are TGTGCCAGCAGCTTAGGAATCACTAGCGGCTACAATGAGCAGTTCTTC. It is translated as CASSLGITSGYNEQFF. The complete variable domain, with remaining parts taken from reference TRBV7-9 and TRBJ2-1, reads DTGVSQNPRHKITKRGQNVTFRCDPISEHNRLYWYRQTLGQGPEFLTYFQNEAQLEKSRLLSDRFSAERPKGSFSTLEIQRTEQGDSAMYLCASSLGITSGYNEQFFGPGTRLTVL.

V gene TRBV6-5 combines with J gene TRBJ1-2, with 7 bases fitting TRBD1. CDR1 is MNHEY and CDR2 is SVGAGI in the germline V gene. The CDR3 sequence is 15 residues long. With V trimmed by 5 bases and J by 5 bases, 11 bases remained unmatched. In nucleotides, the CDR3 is TGTGCCAGCAGTGTGGTTCAGGGGGGCTGGTATGGCTACACCTTC. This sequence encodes CASSVVQGGWYGYTF.

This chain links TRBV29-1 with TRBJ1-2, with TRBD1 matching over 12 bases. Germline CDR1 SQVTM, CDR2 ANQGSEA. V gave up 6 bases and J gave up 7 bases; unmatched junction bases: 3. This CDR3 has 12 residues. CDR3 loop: CSVGGQGAGYTF. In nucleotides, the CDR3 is TGCAGCGTCGGGGGACAGGGGGCTGGCTACACCTTC.